A selection of T cell receptor beta chains follows, all from one sample in a study of OX40 agonist ivuxolimab in advanced cancers. The method was immunoSEQ multiplex PCR; TCRdb's version includes in-frame clones alone and lacks a portion of them. Found here are fewer than 25,000 clones, 73% of them singletons; the top ten hold 18%. Specimen: CD4+ or CD8+ T cells sorted from blood, collected in a trial of the OX40 agonist ivuxolimab. These receptors all stem from an adult with an advanced solid tumor such as melanoma, head and neck, liver or kidney cancer. CDR3s include the opening cysteine and the closing phenylalanine or tryptophan. D genes are given only for firm matches. Rows give clone size only sometimes, using once, few, many, or a class for an expanded clone.

cdr3_length	v_call	d_call	j_call	clone_size	cdr3_aa	cdr3_nt
14	TRBV28	NA	TRBJ1-5	NA	CASTRISSNQPQHF	TGTGCCAGCACCAGGATCTCTAGCAATCAGCCCCAGCATTTT
16	TRBV7-9	TRBD2	TRBJ2-2	NA	CASSPLAGENTGELFF	TGTGCCAGCTCCCCTTTAGCGGGGGAGAACACCGGGGAGCTGTTTTTT
17	TRBV18	NA	TRBJ2-3	NA	CASSQTRRAVSTDTQYF	TGTGCCAGCTCACAAACCCGGCGAGCGGTTAGCACAGATACGCAGTATTTT
18	TRBV28	TRBD1	TRBJ1-1	NA	CASIIPRTTGGSYTEAFF	TGTGCCAGCATCATCCCGAGAACGACAGGGGGCAGTTACACTGAAGCTTTCTTT
15	TRBV7-8	NA	TRBJ2-5	NA	CASSLAGGGTETQYF	TGTGCCAGCAGCTTAGCGGGGGGTGGGACAGAGACCCAGTACTTC
12	TRBV30	NA	TRBJ1-1	NA	CAWSQGHTEAFF	TGTGCCTGGTCGCAGGGGCACACTGAAGCTTTCTTT
13	TRBV28	TRBD1	TRBJ1-1	few	CASSLTGGTEAFF	TGTGCCAGCAGTTTAACAGGGGGCACTGAAGCTTTCTTT
15	TRBV27	NA	TRBJ1-1	NA	CASNQSGRLNTEAFF	TGTGCCAGCAACCAGTCGGGACGCCTGAACACTGAAGCTTTCTTT
15	TRBV5-6	NA	TRBJ2-3	NA	CASKGTLRGADTQYF	TGTGCCAGCAAAGGGACCCTACGCGGCGCAGATACGCAGTATTTT
12	TRBV28	NA	TRBJ2-1	medium-sized	CASSSPPREQFF	TGTGCCAGCAGTTCCCCCCCCCGTGAGCAGTTCTTC
15	TRBV6-5	TRBD2	TRBJ2-1	NA	CASSRETSAYNEQFF	TGTGCCAGCAGTAGAGAGACTAGCGCTTACAATGAGCAGTTCTTC
15	TRBV27	TRBD1	TRBJ2-7	NA	CASSLFPGQGRKQYF	TGTGCCAGCAGTTTATTTCCGGGACAGGGAAGAAAGCAGTACTTC
15	TRBV28	NA	TRBJ2-7	NA	CASSPAPFSAYEQYF	TGTGCCAGCAGCCCCGCCCCATTCTCCGCCTACGAGCAGTACTTC
17	TRBV28	NA	TRBJ2-7	NA	CASSSPLSGAGAYEQYF	TGTGCCAGCAGTTCCCCTCTTTCCGGGGCGGGTGCCTACGAGCAGTACTTC
15	TRBV5-6	TRBD1	TRBJ2-1	medium-sized	CASSSGTGVYNEQFF	TGTGCCAGCAGCTCCGGGACAGGGGTCTACAATGAGCAGTTCTTC
15	TRBV28	NA	TRBJ1-5	once	CASSPGHWDGQPQHF	TGTGCCAGCAGTCCGGGACATTGGGATGGTCAGCCCCAGCATTTT
12	TRBV29-1	NA	TRBJ1-5	few	CSASQGNQPQHF	TGCAGCGCCTCGCAAGGCAATCAGCCCCAGCATTTT
14	TRBV5-6	TRBD1	TRBJ2-2	NA	CAAGTGVNTGELFF	TGTGCCGCCGGGACAGGGGTAAACACCGGGGAGCTGTTTTTT
10	TRBV6-5	NA	TRBJ2-1	NA	CASSEGAQFF	TGTGCCAGCAGTGAAGGTGCGCAGTTCTTC
15	TRBV9	NA	TRBJ2-5	NA	CASSVEGFGQETQYF	TGTGCCAGCAGCGTAGAAGGCTTTGGGCAAGAGACCCAGTACTTC
16	TRBV6-5	TRBD2	TRBJ2-7	NA	CASSYSSSGETYGQYF	TGTGCCAGCAGTTACTCGAGTAGCGGGGAAACCTACGGGCAGTACTTC
12	TRBV5-6	NA	TRBJ1-3	NA	CASTTRGNTIYF	TGTGCCAGCACCACACGTGGAAACACCATATATTTT
15	TRBV4-3	NA	TRBJ2-7	NA	CASSQDRQGSYEQYF	TGCGCCAGCAGCCAAGATCGGCAGGGATCCTACGAGCAGTACTTC
14	TRBV4-2	NA	TRBJ1-6	NA	CASSLGVGVRPLHF	TGTGCCAGCAGCTTAGGAGTAGGCGTGCGACCCCTCCACTTT
18	TRBV5-1	TRBD2	TRBJ2-2	NA	CASSSSVISGGGRGELFF	TGCGCCAGCAGCTCCTCAGTAATTAGCGGGGGAGGTCGCGGGGAGCTGTTTTTT
14	TRBV6-5	NA	TRBJ2-2	NA	CASTRGPYTGELFF	TGTGCCAGCACCAGGGGCCCTTATACCGGGGAGCTGTTTTTT
12	TRBV9	NA	TRBJ2-5	NA	CASSPTEETQYF	TGTGCCAGCAGTCCCACAGAAGAGACCCAGTACTTC
15	TRBV7-8	NA	TRBJ2-1	NA	CASSPDFSSYNEQFF	TGTGCCAGCAGCCCGGACTTTAGCTCCTACAATGAGCAGTTCTTC
16	TRBV19	TRBD2	TRBJ2-3	NA	CASSPTSGGLTDTQYF	TGTGCCAGTAGCCCAACTAGCGGGGGCCTCACAGATACGCAGTATTTT
15	TRBV13	NA	TRBJ2-4	NA	CASSLGRGAKNIQYF	TGTGCCAGCAGCTTAGGCAGGGGAGCCAAAAACATTCAGTACTTC
15	TRBV10-2	TRBD1	TRBJ2-2	once	CASNLGTVNTGELFF	TGCGCCAGCAACCTCGGGACAGTGAACACCGGGGAGCTGTTTTTT
16	TRBV18	TRBD2	TRBJ2-1	few	CASSRAGTSGYNEQFF	TGTGCCAGCTCACGAGCCGGGACTAGCGGCTACAATGAGCAGTTCTTC
13	TRBV25-1	TRBD2	TRBJ2-1	medium-sized	CASTSGGADEQFF	TGTGCCTCCACTAGCGGGGGGGCTGATGAGCAGTTCTTC
16	TRBV7-6	TRBD1	TRBJ1-4	medium-sized	CAVTGGLLPGNEKLFF	TGTGCAGTGACAGGGGGGCTGCTCCCTGGTAATGAAAAACTGTTTTTT
16	TRBV14	NA	TRBJ2-1	NA	CASSHLGGGGFDEQFF	TGTGCCAGCAGCCACCTAGGGGGGGGCGGGTTTGATGAGCAGTTCTTC
16	TRBV5-6	TRBD2	TRBJ2-5	NA	CASSPPSGTGPPTQYF	TGTGCCAGCAGCCCCCCCAGCGGGACGGGACCCCCAACCCAGTACTTC
11	TRBV10-3	NA	TRBJ1-2	NA	CAISGTVGYTF	TGTGCCATCAGTGGGACAGTTGGCTACACCTTC
17	TRBV5-6	NA	TRBJ1-1	NA	CASSLEGRLQLNTEAFF	TGTGCCAGCAGCTTGGAGGGGCGACTACAATTGAACACTGAAGCTTTCTTT
16	TRBV7-2	NA	TRBJ2-1	NA	CASSPPGAGSYNEQFF	TGTGCCAGCAGCCCCCCCGGGGCGGGCTCCTACAATGAGCAGTTCTTC
14	TRBV9	NA	TRBJ1-1	NA	CASSVAARSTEAFF	TGTGCCAGCAGCGTAGCTGCGAGGAGCACTGAAGCTTTCTTT
14	TRBV2	NA	TRBJ1-5	few	CASSEGGGGQPQHF	TGTGCCAGCAGTGAAGGTGGGGGTGGACAGCCCCAGCATTTT
15	TRBV11-3	TRBD1	TRBJ2-7	NA	CASSFGTGVLYEQYF	TGTGCCAGCAGCTTCGGGACAGGGGTCCTCTACGAGCAGTACTTC
17	TRBV11-2	TRBD2	TRBJ2-5	NA	CASSLGVTSLIQETQYF	TGTGCCAGCAGCTTAGGGGTGACTAGCTTGATACAAGAGACCCAGTACTTC
16	TRBV28	TRBD1	TRBJ2-7	NA	CASSYPMTGSSYEQYF	TGTGCCAGCAGTTACCCGATGACAGGGAGCTCCTACGAGCAGTACTTC